This T cell receptor beta chain was captured in a study of graft-versus-host responses after intestinal transplantation. Across the whole study: Multivisceral, liver-intestinal, or isolated intestinal transplants were received by the recipients. Recipients were all induced with anti-thymocyte globulin, then given tacrolimus and steroids for approximately three years.

Study results and limitations: Some GvH clones appeared in ileal mucosa or blood before recipient bone marrow. Within the allografts of patients who had graft-donor T cell macrochimerism, graft-versus-host to host-versus-graft clonal ratios were high.

Some clones are missing from TCRdb's copy, which holds only in-frame ones; the method was immunoSEQ multiplex PCR. The table includes fewer than 20,000 clones, 80% detected once. Lymphocytes (intraepithelial and lamina propria) were released by processing the graft tissue. The ends were cut back, 4 bases at V and 3 bases at J, with 11 bases in the middle. Germline-derived CDR1 and CDR2 are SGDLS and YYNGEE. The CDR3 has 13 amino acids. With respect to this clone: Its matching antigen is unknown.

Specimen: ileum tissue, collected roughly 98 days after intestinal transplant. The V and J genes are TRBV9 and TRBJ2-7; a weak D match, TRBD2 (5 bases). This TCR derives from a human patient who received an intestinal transplant, so some T cells may come from the graft donor. In nucleotides, the CDR3 is TGTGCCAGCAGCCCGAACGGGGACTACGAGCAGTACTTC. Protein product: CASSPNGDYEQYF.